This T cell receptor (beta chain) was documented in a study of blood T cells in healthy people across ages. Study-level information: When template switching was applied, about one barcoded beta molecule was captured per two T cells. Study-wide findings and caveats: Diversity figures based on one million T cells were deemed too low. No one knew whether donors had CMV, which possibly confounded expanded clonotype changes.

This clonotype was detected only a few times. Its antigen is as yet unknown. A second 7 to 11 cycle PCR used barcoded and J-beta primers. TCRdb redid the calling of the 5' RACE reads with MiXCR, one entry per CDR3 protein. The sample shows 550,000 to 800,000 distinct CDR3 sequences, around 21% of them seen only once. Germline V gives CDR1 DFQATT, CDR2 SNEGSKA (reference sequence). The CDR3 runs to 13 residues. V shed 3 bases, J shed 8 bases, and the junction held 8 bases outside the gene matches. This clonotype was sampled from a man between 65 and 80 years old in good health. Sequenced material: blood. V and J are TRBV20-1 and TRBJ1-2; 8 bases are a match to TRBD1. Written as DNA, the CDR3 is TGCAGTGCTAGGGACAGGGCCGTGGGGGGCTACACCTTC. This codes for CSARDRAVGGYTF.